This TCR beta chain was observed in a study of T-cell memory formation after mild COVID-19. A remark on this clonotype: Its antigen remains unknown.

Study results and limitations: Clones shrinking between day 15 and 85 showed a balanced CD4/CD8 split, and those that grew later tilted toward CD4+. Clones from the second wave (peaking day 37) had unconfirmed SARS-CoV-2 specificity.

TCRdb independently ran MiXCR on the 5' RACE reads; one entry per CDR3 protein. This sample has approximately 300,000 distinct CDR3 sequences; 15% to 20% occur once, and the top ten carry more than 20%. The receptor comes from a man between 18 and 29 years old who had mild COVID-19 (a few samples of this study predate the infection). Cell type and time point are not known. Sequencing was performed on PBMCs or a T cell subset sorted from them (not recorded which).

CDR3 in amino acids: CASSLGAGRGQPQHF. DNA of the CDR3: TGCGCCAGCAGCTTGGGAGCGGGGAGGGGTCAGCCCCAGCATTTT. V usage is TRBV5-1 and J usage is TRBJ1-5; tentatively, D is TRBD1 (5 bases). This CDR3 comprises 15 residues. CDR1 is SGHRS, CDR2 YFSETQ, per germline. The V end was cut by 0 bases, the J end by 6 bases, with 13 bases between. The full variable domain, its missing parts supplied by reference TRBV5-1 and TRBJ1-5, is KAGVTQTPRYLIKTRGQQVTLSCSPISGHRSVSWYQQTPGQGLQFLFEYFSETQRNKGNFPGRFSGRQFSNSRSEMNVSTLELGDSALYLCASSLGAGRGQPQHFGDGTRLSIL.